In this sample, the clone carrying this T cell receptor (beta chain) turned up once. As yet, its antigen is unknown. The junction departs from the called germline gene at one end, perhaps through a read error. Germline lookup yields CDR1 SGHTA and CDR2 FQGTGA. CDR3 size: 15 residues. CD4+CD25+CD127- Tregs, CD4+CD25- non-Tregs, CD4 and CD8 cells were sorted. These data are taken from a study of Tregs in tolerant kidney transplant recipients. For the study at large: Recipients received nonmyeloablative bone marrow transplants from related graft donors, with transient mixed chimerism. Study results and caveats: Tolerant patients' donor-specific Tregs expanded beyond overall Tregs, suggesting antigen-driven growth.

Generated by immunoSEQ multiplex PCR, the TCRdb table keeps only in-frame clones and is missing some. The data contain about 94,000 clones, 80% to 95% of them singletons. The sequence was collected from a human donor who received a combined kidney and bone marrow transplant. The source was CD4+ T cells from blood, collected before the transplant. The rearrangement uses TRBV7-3 and TRBJ2-7; 9 bases are a match to TRBD1. The CDR3 nucleotides are TGTGCCAGCAGCATAACCGGGACAGGGTCCTACGAGCAGTACTTC. Translating it yields CASSITGTGSYEQYF.